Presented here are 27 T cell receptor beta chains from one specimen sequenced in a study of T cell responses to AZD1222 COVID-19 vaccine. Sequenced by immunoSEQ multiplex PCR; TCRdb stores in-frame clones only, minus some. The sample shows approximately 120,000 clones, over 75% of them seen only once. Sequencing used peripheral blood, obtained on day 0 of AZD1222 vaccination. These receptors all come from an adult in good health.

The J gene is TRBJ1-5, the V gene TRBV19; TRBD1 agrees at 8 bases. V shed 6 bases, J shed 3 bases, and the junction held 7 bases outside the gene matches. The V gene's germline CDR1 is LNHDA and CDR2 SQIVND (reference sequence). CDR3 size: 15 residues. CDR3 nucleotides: TGTGCCAGTAGCGGAGGACAGGGCGACAATCAGCCCCAGCATTTT. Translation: CASSGGQGDNQPQHF.

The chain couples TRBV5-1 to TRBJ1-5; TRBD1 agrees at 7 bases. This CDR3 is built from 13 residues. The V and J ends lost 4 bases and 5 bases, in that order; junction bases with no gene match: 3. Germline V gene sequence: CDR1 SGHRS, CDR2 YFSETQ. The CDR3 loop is CASSLTGDQPQHF. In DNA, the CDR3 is TGCGCCAGCAGCCTAACAGGGGATCAGCCCCAGCATTTT.

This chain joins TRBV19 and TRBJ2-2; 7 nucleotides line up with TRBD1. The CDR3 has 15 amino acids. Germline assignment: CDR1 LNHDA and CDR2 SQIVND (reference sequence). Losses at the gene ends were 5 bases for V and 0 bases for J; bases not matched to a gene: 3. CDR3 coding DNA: TGTGCCAGTAGTCCAGGGACAGCGAACACCGGGGAGCTGTTTTTT. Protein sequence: CASSPGTANTGELFF.

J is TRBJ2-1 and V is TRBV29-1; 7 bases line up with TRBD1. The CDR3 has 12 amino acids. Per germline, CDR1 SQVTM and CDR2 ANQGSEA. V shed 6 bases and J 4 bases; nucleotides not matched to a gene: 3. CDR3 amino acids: CSVGDRYNEQFF. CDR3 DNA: TGCAGCGTGGGGGACAGATACAATGAGCAGTTCTTC.

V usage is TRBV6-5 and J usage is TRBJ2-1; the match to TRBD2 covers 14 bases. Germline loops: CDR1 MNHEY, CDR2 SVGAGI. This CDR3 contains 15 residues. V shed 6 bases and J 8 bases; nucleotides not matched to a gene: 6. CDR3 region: CASSPGTSGRHEQFF. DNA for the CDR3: TGTGCCAGCAGCCCCGGGACTAGCGGGAGACATGAGCAGTTCTTC.

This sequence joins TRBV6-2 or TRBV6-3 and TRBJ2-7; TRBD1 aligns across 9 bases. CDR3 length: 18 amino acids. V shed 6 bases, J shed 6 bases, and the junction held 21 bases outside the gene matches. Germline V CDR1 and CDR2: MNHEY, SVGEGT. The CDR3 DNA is TGTGCCAGCAGCTCCCTGCGGGACAGGGTATCGGGAAAGGGCGAGCAGTACTTC. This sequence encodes CASSSLRDRVSGKGEQYF.

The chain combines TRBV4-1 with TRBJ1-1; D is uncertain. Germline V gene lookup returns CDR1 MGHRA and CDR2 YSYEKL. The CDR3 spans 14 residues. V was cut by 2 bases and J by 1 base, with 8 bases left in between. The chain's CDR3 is CASSQQIKNTEAFF. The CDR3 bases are TGCGCCAGCAGCCAACAGATAAAGAACACTGAAGCTTTCTTT.

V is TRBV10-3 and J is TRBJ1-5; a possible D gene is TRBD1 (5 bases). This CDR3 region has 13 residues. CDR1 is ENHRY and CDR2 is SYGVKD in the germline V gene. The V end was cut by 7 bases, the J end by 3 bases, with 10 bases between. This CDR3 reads CAITDSLNQPQHF. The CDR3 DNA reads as TGTGCCATCACCGACAGTCTCAATCAGCCCCAGCATTTT.

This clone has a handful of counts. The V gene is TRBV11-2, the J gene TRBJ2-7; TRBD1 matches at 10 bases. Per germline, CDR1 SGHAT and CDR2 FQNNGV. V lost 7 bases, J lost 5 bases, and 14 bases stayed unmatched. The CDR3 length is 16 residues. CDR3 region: CASNKSPGTGEDEQYF. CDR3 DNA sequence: TGTGCCAGCAACAAATCTCCCGGGACAGGGGAGGACGAGCAGTACTTC.

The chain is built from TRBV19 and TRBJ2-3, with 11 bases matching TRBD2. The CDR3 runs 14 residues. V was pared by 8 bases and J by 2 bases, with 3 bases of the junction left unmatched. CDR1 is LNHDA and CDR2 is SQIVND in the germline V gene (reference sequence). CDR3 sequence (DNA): TGTGCCAGTCGACTAGCGGGACTCACAGATACGCAGTATTTT. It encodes CASRLAGLTDTQYF.

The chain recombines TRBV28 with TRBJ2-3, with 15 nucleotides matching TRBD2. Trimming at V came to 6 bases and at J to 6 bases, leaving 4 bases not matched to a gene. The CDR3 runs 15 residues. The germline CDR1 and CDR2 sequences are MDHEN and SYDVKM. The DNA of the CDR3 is TGTGCCAGCAGCCCCGGACTAGCGGGAGGGGATACGCAGTATTTT. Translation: CASSPGLAGGDTQYF.

CDR3 sequence (DNA): TGTGCAAGTCGCTCTGGATGGGGGGAGCAGTACTTC. Translated, it gives CASRSGWGEQYF. The J gene is TRBJ2-7, the V gene TRBV12-2. TRBV12-2 is classified as a pseudogene. The CDR3 totals 12 residues.

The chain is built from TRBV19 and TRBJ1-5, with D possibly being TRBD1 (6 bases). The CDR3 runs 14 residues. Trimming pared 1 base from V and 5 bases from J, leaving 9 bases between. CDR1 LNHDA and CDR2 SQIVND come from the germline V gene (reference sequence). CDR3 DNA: TGTGCCAGTAGTATAGTGACAGGCCATCAGCCCCAGCATTTT. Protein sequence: CASSIVTGHQPQHF.

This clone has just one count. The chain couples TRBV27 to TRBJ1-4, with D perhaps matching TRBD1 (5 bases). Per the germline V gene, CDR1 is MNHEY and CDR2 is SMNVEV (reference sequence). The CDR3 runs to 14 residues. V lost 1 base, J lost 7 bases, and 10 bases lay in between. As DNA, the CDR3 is TGTGCCAGCAGTTTATACGGAGGGGTTGAAAAACTGTTTTTT. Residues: CASSLYGGVEKLFF.

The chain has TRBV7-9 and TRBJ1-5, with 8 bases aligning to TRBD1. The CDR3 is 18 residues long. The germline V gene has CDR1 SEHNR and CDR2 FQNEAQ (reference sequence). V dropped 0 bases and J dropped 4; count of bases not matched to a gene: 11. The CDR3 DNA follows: TGTGCCAGCAGCTTAGCTGCCCCAGGACAGGGCTTTAATCAGCCCCAGCATTTT. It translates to CASSLAAPGQGFNQPQHF.

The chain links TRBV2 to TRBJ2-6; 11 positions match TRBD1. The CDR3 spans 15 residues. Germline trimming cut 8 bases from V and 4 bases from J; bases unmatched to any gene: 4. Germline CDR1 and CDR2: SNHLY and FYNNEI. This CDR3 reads CASGDRGNGANVLTF. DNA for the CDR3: TGTGCCAGCGGGGACAGGGGGAACGGGGCCAACGTCCTGACTTTC.

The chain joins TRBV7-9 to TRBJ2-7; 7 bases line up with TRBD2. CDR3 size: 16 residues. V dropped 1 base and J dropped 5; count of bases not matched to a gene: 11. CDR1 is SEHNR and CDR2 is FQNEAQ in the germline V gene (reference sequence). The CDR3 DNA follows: TGTGCCAGCAGCTTAGGCGGGAGCCCTTCTATCGACGAGCAGTACTTC. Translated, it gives CASSLGGSPSIDEQYF.

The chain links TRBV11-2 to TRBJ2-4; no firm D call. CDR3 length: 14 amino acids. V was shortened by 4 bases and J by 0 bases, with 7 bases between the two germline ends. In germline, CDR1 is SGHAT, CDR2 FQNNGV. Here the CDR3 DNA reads TGTGCCAGCAGCTCTCCAAGAGCCAAAAACATTCAGTACTTC. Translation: CASSSPRAKNIQYF.

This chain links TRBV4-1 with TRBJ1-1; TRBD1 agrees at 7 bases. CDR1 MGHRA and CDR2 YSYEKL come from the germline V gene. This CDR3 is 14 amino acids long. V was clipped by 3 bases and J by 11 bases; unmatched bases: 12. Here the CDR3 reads CASSHVPTGRSAFF. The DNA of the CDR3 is TGCGCCAGCAGCCACGTACCGACAGGGAGGAGTGCTTTCTTT.

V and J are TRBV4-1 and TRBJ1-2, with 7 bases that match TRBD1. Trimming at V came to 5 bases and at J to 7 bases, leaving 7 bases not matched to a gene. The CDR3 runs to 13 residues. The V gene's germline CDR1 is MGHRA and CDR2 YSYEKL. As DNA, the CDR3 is TGCGCCAGCAGCGCAAGTCCAGGGGGTGGCTACACCTTC. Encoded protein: CASSASPGGGYTF.

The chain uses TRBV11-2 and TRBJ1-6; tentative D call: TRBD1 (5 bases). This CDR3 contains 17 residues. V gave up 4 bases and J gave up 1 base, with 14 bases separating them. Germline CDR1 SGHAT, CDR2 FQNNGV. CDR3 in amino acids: CASSSGREGSYNSPLHF. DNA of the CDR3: TGTGCCAGCAGCTCAGGGAGAGAAGGGTCCTATAATTCACCCCTCCACTTT.

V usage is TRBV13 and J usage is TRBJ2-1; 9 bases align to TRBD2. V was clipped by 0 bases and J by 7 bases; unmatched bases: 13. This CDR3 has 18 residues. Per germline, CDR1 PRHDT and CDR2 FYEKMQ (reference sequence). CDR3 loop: CASSLGLAGLSSENEQFF. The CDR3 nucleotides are TGTGCCAGCAGCTTAGGACTAGCGGGTCTTTCTTCGGAAAATGAGCAGTTCTTC.

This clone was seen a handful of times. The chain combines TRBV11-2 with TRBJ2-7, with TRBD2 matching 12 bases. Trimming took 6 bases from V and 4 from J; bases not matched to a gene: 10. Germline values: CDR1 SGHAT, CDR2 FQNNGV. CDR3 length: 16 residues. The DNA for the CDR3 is TGTGCCAGCAGACCAGTAGGGGGACTAGCGGGTTACGAGCAGTACTTC. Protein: CASRPVGGLAGYEQYF.

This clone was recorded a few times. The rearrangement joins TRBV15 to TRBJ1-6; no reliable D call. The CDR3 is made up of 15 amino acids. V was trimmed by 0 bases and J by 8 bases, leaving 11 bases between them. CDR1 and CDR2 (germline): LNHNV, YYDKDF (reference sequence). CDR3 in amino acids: CATSRDPLGDSPLHF. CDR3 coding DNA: TGTGCCACCAGCAGAGATCCACTTGGGGATTCACCCCTCCACTTT.

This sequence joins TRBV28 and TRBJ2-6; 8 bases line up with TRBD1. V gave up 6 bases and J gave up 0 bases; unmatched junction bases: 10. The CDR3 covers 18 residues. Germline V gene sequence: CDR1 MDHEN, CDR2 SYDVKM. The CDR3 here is CASRDWTGPRSGANVLTF. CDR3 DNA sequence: TGTGCCAGCAGGGATTGGACAGGGCCCCGCTCTGGGGCCAACGTCCTGACTTTC.

This chain's CDR3 is CASSALETQYF. The CDR3 DNA reads as TGTGCCAGCAGTGCCCTAGAGACCCAGTACTTC. The rearrangement uses TRBV2 and TRBJ2-5; D gene unclear. Germline CDR1 reads SNHLY; CDR2 reads FYNNEI. Between the trimmed V and J ends, which lost 4 bases and 4 bases, there was a span of 4 bases. This CDR3 region has 11 residues.

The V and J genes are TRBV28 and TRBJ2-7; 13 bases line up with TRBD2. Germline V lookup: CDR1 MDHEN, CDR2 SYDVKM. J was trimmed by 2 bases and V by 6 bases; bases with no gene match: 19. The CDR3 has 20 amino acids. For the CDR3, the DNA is TGTGCCAGCAGCTCACCCCCGGGACTAGCGGGACTCATTAAACCCTACGAGCAGTACTTC. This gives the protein CASSSPPGLAGLIKPYEQYF.